Presented here are 25 T cell receptor beta chains from one specimen sequenced in a study of T cell repertoires in cytomegalovirus infection. TCRdb analysed the reads with MiXCR anew, one entry per CDR3 protein. The repertoire holds about 300,000 distinct CDR3 sequences, around 9.6% seen once, with more than 2.5% in the top ten. Sequencing used PBMCs. The receptor set was obtained from a human donor in good health (CMV status not recorded). Some clones in this sample may be carry-over from other donors' samples.

This chain connects TRBV28 to TRBJ2-1, with 10 bases aligning to TRBD2. Germline V gene data show CDR1 as MDHEN and CDR2 as SYDVKM. This CDR3 contains 16 residues. Losses at the gene ends were 8 bases for V and 4 bases for J; bases not matched to a gene: 11. CDR3 nucleotide sequence: TGTGCCAGCCTGCTTAGCGGGGGGCAGCCATACAATGAGCAGTTCTTC. Amino acid sequence: CASLLSGGQPYNEQFF.

In this sample, this clonotype turned up many times. The CDR3: CASSPRGNQPQHF. Written as DNA, the CDR3 is TGTGCCAGCAGCCCCCGCGGCAATCAGCCCCAGCATTTT. The rearrangement joins TRBV7-9 to TRBJ1-5; D is uncertain. V lost 5 bases to trimming and J lost 2 bases, with 7 bases between them. This CDR3 region has 13 residues. The germline CDR1 and CDR2 sequences are SEHNR and FQNEAQ (reference sequence).

Many counts were recorded for this clonotype. V usage is TRBV7-9 and J usage is TRBJ2-7, with D perhaps TRBD2 (5 bases). Germline CDR1 SEHNR, CDR2 FQNEAQ (reference sequence). The CDR3 loop spans 13 amino acids. The ends were cut back, 4 bases at V and 1 base at J, with 8 bases in the middle. The CDR3 sequence is CASSSPGSYEQYF. CDR3 DNA: TGTGCCAGCAGCTCCCCGGGGTCCTACGAGCAGTACTTC.

This clonotype was detected ten times or more. The chain joins TRBV11-2 to TRBJ1-2; unclear D gene. From germline, CDR1 is SGHAT and CDR2 FQNNGV. Trimming removed 2 bases at V and 7 bases at J, with 17 bases between. The CDR3 spans 15 residues. The CDR3 region has the DNA TGTGCCAGCAGCTTATTCGGACGAATGCTGGGTGGCTACACCTTC. Translated: CASSLFGRMLGGYTF.

This clonotype appeared many times. This chain links TRBV20-1 with TRBJ2-5, with 11 positions matching TRBD2. Germline V gene sequence: CDR1 DFQATT, CDR2 SNEGSKA (reference sequence). There are 15 residues in the CDR3. V lost 5 bases and J lost 3; bases outside the gene matches: 8. CDR3 DNA sequence: TGCAGTGCTGCCGGGACTAGCGGCGCCAAAGAGACCCAGTACTTC. Its translation is CSAAGTSGAKETQYF.

This rearrangement joins TRBV20-1 to TRBJ2-3; 13 bases are shared with TRBD2. The junction had 1 base not matched to a gene; V was cut back by 7 bases and J by 3 bases. The CDR3 contains 13 residues. Germline values: CDR1 DFQATT, CDR2 SNEGSKA (reference sequence). The CDR3 DNA sequence: TGCAGTGGGACTAGCGGGGGAACAGATACGCAGTATTTT. This translates into CSGTSGGTDTQYF.

This clonotype was recorded at least ten times. The V and J genes are TRBV14 and TRBJ1-1; no reliable D call. From germline, CDR1 is SGHDN and CDR2 FVKESK. The length of the CDR3 is 14 residues. V was shortened by 0 bases and J by 1 base, with 6 bases between the two germline ends. CDR3 residues: CASSQDNGNTEAFF. Written as DNA, the CDR3 is TGTGCCAGCAGCCAAGATAATGGGAACACTGAAGCTTTCTTT.

This clonotype was seen ten or more times. The gene calls are TRBV12-3 or TRBV12-4 and TRBJ2-1; maybe TRBD1 (6 bases). The CDR3 is made up of 14 amino acids. With 6 bases removed from V and 5 bases from J, the gap between germline ends came to 14 bases. CDR3 protein: CASSHWGQNNEQFF. The CDR3, as DNA: TGTGCCAGCAGCCACTGGGGGCAGAACAATGAGCAGTTCTTC.

This clonotype was found many times. This chain connects TRBV6-5 to TRBJ2-7, with 10 positions matching TRBD2. Germline CDR1 reads MNHEY; CDR2 reads SVGAGI. Trimming cost V 0 bases and J 4 bases; bases outside gene matches: 6. There are 16 residues in the CDR3. Here the CDR3 reads CASSYSRAGGAYEQYF. The CDR3, as DNA: TGTGCCAGCAGTTACTCGAGAGCGGGGGGGGCGTACGAGCAGTACTTC.

In its sample, this clonotype was seen many times. V is TRBV2 and J is TRBJ2-1; 11 bases line up with TRBD2. CDR1 and CDR2 (germline): SNHLY, FYNNEI. The V segment lost 7 bases and the J segment 1 base; nucleotides outside the gene matches: 3. The length of the CDR3 is 15 residues. CDR3 protein: CASTSGGPSYNEQFF. In nucleotides, the CDR3 is TGTGCCAGCACTAGCGGGGGGCCGTCCTACAATGAGCAGTTCTTC. The full variable domain, completed using reference TRBV2 and TRBJ2-1, is EPEVTQTPSHQVTQMGQEVILRCVPISNHLYFYWYRQILGQKVEFLVSFYNNEISEKSEIFDDQFSVERPDGSNFTLKIRSTKLEDSAMYFCASTSGGPSYNEQFFGPGTRLTVL.

This clonotype has at least ten counts. The chain has TRBV28 and TRBJ2-1; TRBD2 aligns across 7 bases. Germline-derived CDR1 and CDR2 are MDHEN and SYDVKM. J was trimmed by 10 bases and V by 8 bases; bases with no gene match: 14. The CDR3 contains 14 residues. The CDR3 region is CASSQAGRGGEQFF. CDR3 nucleotides: TGTGCCAGCTCTCAAGCGGGTCGGGGAGGGGAGCAGTTCTTC.

This clonotype was seen repeatedly, ten times or more. This chain uses TRBV12-3 or TRBV12-4 with TRBJ2-3, with 10 bases matching TRBD1. This CDR3 region has 18 residues. After removal of 0 bases from V and 4 bases from J, the junction contained 10 bases not matched to a gene. The CDR3 sequence: CASSLADVVGQGSDTQYF. For the CDR3, the DNA is TGTGCCAGCAGTTTAGCGGATGTTGTGGGACAGGGGTCAGATACGCAGTATTTT.

This clonotype was counted only a few times. The chain couples TRBV10-3 to TRBJ2-2, with 13 bases identical to TRBD2. The length of the CDR3 is 17 residues. Germline V gene lookup returns CDR1 ENHRY and CDR2 SYGVKD. V shed 6 bases, J shed 4 bases, and the junction held 8 bases outside the gene matches. The CDR3 protein is CAISGTSGGAGTGELFF. CDR3 nucleotides: TGTGCCATCAGCGGTACTAGCGGGGGGGCCGGCACCGGGGAGCTGTTTTTT.

The rearrangement links TRBV14 to TRBJ2-5, with TRBD1 identical over 7 bases. The V and J ends lost 6 bases and 3 bases, in that order; junction bases with no gene match: 4. Looked up from germline, CDR1 is SGHDN and CDR2 is FVKESK. This CDR3 has 13 amino acids. CDR3 DNA sequence: TGTGCCAGCAGGAGAGGGGGCGAAGAGACCCAGTACTTC. Its translation: CASRRGGEETQYF.

Ten or more counts support this clonotype. The chain carries TRBV7-8 and TRBJ2-5; 7 nucleotides match TRBD1. J lost 4 bases, V lost 2 bases, and 4 bases had no gene match. Germline CDR1 SGHVS, CDR2 FQNEAQ. The CDR3 is 14 amino acids. The CDR3 spells CASSLNRGSETQYF. The CDR3 DNA reads TGTGCCAGCAGCTTAAACAGGGGCTCAGAGACCCAGTACTTC.

This clonotype was detected many times. V usage is TRBV10-3 and J usage is TRBJ2-5; TRBD2 is a possible D gene (6 bases). The CDR3 runs 14 residues. The V end lost 4 bases, the J end lost 3 bases, and 12 bases lay between the germline ends. Per the germline V gene, CDR1 is ENHRY and CDR2 is SYGVKD. CDR3 bases: TGTGCCATCAGTGGTAGCGGCCGGGAAGAGACCCAGTACTTC. This encodes CAISGSGREETQYF.

This clonotype was seen a handful of times. Here the CDR3 reads CASSLGDLLLNEQFF. DNA of the CDR3: TGTGCCAGCAGCTTAGGGGACTTGCTGCTCAATGAGCAGTTCTTC. The rearrangement uses TRBV13 and TRBJ2-1; TRBD2 is a possible D gene (5 bases). The germline V gene has CDR1 PRHDT and CDR2 FYEKMQ (reference sequence). Trimming cost V 0 bases and J 6 bases, with 12 bases left between them. The length of the CDR3 is 15 residues.

This clonotype occurred many times. CDR3 bases: TGCAGCGTACGGACGGCCCCCTACGAGCAGTACTTC. Translation gives CSVRTAPYEQYF. The genes are TRBV29-1 and TRBJ2-7, with D hard to call. Germline-derived CDR1 and CDR2 are SQVTM and ANQGSEA. CDR3 length: 12 amino acids. Deletions cut 6 bases from V and 2 bases from J, with 11 bases between.

The chain joins TRBV5-6 to TRBJ2-1; D call uncertain. There are 13 residues in the CDR3. V lost 0 bases, J lost 5 bases, and 6 bases lay in between. The germline gives CDR1 SGHDT, CDR2 YYEEEE. The CDR3 reads CASSLERNNEQFF. The CDR3 DNA follows: TGTGCCAGCAGCTTGGAAAGGAACAATGAGCAGTTCTTC. The variable domain in full, with the rest retrieved from reference TRBV5-6 and TRBJ2-1, is DAGVTQSPTHLIKTRGQQVTLRCSPKSGHDTVSWYQQALGQGPQFIFQYYEEEERQRGNFPDRFSGHQFPNYSSELNVNALLLGDSALYLCASSLERNNEQFFGPGTRLTVL.

The chain is built from TRBV29-1 and TRBJ1-6; maybe TRBD1 (6 bases). The ends were cut back, 0 bases at V and 9 bases at J, with 9 bases in the middle. The V gene's germline CDR1 is SQVTM and CDR2 ANQGSEA. The CDR3 contains 13 residues. This CDR3 reads CSVEEGAGSPLHF. The CDR3 DNA sequence: TGCAGCGTTGAAGAGGGGGCAGGTTCACCCCTCCACTTT.

This clonotype has a count of ten or more. The V and J genes are TRBV7-2 and TRBJ1-5; D remains ambiguous. Per germline, CDR1 SGHTA and CDR2 FQGNSA. CDR3 length: 18 residues. V dropped 0 bases and J dropped 0 bases, with 15 bases sitting between them. DNA of the CDR3: TGTGCCAGCAGCTTAGCAGCAACGGCGGCCTATAGCAATCAGCCCCAGCATTTT. Its translation is CASSLAATAAYSNQPQHF.

In this sample, this clonotype turned up a few times. V gene TRBV5-1 combines with J gene TRBJ2-4; TRBD2 might be the D (7 bases). The CDR3 covers 16 residues. Trimming pared 0 bases from V and 3 bases from J, leaving 13 bases between. CDR1 and CDR2 from the germline V gene are SGHRS and YFSETQ. CDR3 DNA sequence: TGCGCCAGCAGCTTGGGTGCGGGGGCAGGCAAAAACATTCAGTACTTC. It codes for CASSLGAGAGKNIQYF.

The chain links TRBV29-1 to TRBJ1-2; D may be TRBD1 (5 bases). Germline values: CDR1 SQVTM, CDR2 ANQGSEA. CDR3 length: 13 residues. The CDR3 sequence: CGSQRRGIYGYTF. CDR3 sequence (DNA): TGCGGGTCTCAAAGGCGGGGGATCTATGGCTACACCTTC.

This clonotype was counted ten times or more. The rearrangement links TRBV6-6 to TRBJ2-7, with 9 bases lining up with TRBD1. Germline V lookup: CDR1 MNHNY, CDR2 SVGAGI (reference sequence). With V trimmed by 6 bases and J by 3 bases, 3 bases remained unmatched. This CDR3 comprises 13 residues. CDR3 coding DNA: TGTGCCAGCAGCGACAGGGGGTACTACGAGCAGTACGTC. Translated: CASSDRGYYEQYV.

In this sample, this clonotype turned up many times. The genes are TRBV7-6 and TRBJ2-2; D unresolved. The V end lost 1 base, the J end lost 1 base, and 7 bases lay between the germline ends. CDR3 length: 15 amino acids. From germline, CDR1 is SGHVS and CDR2 FNYEAQ. The CDR3 reads CASSLGPENTGELFF. CDR3 DNA: TGTGCCAGCAGCTTAGGACCGGAGAACACCGGGGAGCTGTTTTTT.